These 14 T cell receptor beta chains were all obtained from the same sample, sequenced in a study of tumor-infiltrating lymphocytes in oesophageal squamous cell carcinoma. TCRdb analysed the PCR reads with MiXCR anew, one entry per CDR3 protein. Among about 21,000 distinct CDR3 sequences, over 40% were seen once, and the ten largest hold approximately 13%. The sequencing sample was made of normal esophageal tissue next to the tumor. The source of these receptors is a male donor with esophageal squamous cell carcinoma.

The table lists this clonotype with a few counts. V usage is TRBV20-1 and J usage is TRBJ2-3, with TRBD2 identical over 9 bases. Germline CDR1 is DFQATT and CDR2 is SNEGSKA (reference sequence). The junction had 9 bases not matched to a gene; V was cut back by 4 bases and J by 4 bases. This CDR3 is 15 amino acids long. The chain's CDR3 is CSATGTSSAADTQYF. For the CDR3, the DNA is TGCAGTGCTACCGGGACTAGCAGTGCCGCAGATACGCAGTATTTT.

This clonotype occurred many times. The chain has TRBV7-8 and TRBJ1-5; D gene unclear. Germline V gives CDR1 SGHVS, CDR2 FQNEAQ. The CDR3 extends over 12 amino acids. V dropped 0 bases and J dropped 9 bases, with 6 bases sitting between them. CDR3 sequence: CASSLAGPPQHF. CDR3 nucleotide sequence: TGTGCCAGCAGCTTAGCAGGACCGCCCCAGCATTTT.

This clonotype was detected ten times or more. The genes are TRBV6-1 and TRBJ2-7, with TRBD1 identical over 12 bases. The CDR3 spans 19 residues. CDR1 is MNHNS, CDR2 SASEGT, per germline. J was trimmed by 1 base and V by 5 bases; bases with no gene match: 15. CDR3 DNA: TGTGCCAGCAGTCATGGGACAGGGGGCAAAGCGGGCGTGTCCTACGAGCAGTACTTC. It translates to CASSHGTGGKAGVSYEQYF.

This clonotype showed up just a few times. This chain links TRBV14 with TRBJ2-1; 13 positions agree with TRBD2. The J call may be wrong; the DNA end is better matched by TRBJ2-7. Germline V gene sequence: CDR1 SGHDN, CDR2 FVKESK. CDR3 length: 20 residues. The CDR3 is CASSLELAGGPYRLYNEQYF. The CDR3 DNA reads TGTGCCAGCAGCCTAGAACTAGCGGGAGGGCCCTACCGATTATACAATGAGCAGTACTTC.

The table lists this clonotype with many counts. The CDR3 sequence: CASSLGLLGQYF. DNA of the CDR3: TGTGCCAGCAGTTTAGGACTACTCGGGCAGTACTTC. The chain combines TRBV12-3 or TRBV12-4 with TRBJ2-4; the D gene is possibly TRBD2 (5 bases). This CDR3 is 12 amino acids long. V lost 1 base, J lost 13 bases, and 11 bases lay in between.

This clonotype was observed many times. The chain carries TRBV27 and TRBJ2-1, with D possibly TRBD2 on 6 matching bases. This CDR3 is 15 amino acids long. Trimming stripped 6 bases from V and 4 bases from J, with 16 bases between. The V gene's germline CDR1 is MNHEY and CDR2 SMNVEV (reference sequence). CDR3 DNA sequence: TGTGCCAGCAGCCCGAGACTAGGTAGATACAATGAGCAGTTCTTC. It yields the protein CASSPRLGRYNEQFF.

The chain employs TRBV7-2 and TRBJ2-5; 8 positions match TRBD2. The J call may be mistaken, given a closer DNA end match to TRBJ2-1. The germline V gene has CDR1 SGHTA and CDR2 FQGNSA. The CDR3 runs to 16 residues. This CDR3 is CASSPITSGSYNEQFF. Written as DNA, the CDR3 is TGTGCCAGCAGCCCCATCACTAGCGGTAGTTACAATGAGCAGTTCTTC.

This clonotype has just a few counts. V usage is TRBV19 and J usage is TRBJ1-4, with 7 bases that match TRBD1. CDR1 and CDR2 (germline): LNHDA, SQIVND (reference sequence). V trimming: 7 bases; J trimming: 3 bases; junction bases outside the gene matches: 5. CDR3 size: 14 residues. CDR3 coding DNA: TGTGCCAGTAAATCGGACAGGTCTAATGAAAAACTGTTTTTT. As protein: CASKSDRSNEKLFF.

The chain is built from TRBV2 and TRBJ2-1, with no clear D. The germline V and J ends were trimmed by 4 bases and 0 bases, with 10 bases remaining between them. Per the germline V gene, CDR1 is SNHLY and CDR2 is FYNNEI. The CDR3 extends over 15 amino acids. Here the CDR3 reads CASSVPMSSYNEQFF. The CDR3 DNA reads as TGTGCCAGCAGTGTTCCGATGAGCTCCTACAATGAGCAGTTCTTC.

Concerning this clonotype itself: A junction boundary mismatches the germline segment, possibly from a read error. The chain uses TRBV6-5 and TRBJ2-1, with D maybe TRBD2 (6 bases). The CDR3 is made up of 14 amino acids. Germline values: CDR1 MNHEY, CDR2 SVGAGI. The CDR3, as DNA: TGTGCCAGCAGTTTTACGGAGGGCCAAGGGGAGCTGTACTTC. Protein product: CASSFTEGQGELYF.

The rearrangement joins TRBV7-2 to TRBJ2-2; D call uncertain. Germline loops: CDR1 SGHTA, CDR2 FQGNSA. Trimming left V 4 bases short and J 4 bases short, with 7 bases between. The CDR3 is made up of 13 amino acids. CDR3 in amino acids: CASSSESTGELFF. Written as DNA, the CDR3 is TGTGCCAGCAGCTCCGAAAGCACCGGGGAGCTGTTTTTT.

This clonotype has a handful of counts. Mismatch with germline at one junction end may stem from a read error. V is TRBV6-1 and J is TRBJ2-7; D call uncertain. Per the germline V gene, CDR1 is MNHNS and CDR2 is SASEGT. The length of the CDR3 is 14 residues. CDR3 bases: TGTGCCAGCAGTGAACTTTCGGTCAATTCACCCCTCCACTTC. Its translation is CASSELSVNSPLHF.

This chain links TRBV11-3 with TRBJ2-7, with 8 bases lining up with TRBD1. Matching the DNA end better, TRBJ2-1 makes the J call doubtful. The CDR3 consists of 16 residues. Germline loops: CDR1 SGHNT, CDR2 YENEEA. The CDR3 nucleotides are TGTGCCAGCATGATATCCCGGGACAGGTTTATTGATGAGCAGTTCTTC. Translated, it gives CASMISRDRFIDEQFF.

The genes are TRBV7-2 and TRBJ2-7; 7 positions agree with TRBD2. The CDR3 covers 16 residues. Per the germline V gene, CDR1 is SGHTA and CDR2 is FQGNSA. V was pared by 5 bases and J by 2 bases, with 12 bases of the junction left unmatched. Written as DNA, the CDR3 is TGTGCCAGCAGCAAACGGGTCGCTAGCGGAGCCTACGAGCAGTACTTC. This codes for CASSKRVASGAYEQYF.